A single sample gave rise to the 11 T cell receptor beta chains below, sequenced in a study of technical replicates of blood from a few donors. Sequencing was performed with immunoSEQ multiplex PCR; in TCRdb, only in-frame clones are kept and a portion is missing. In the table there are about 62,000 clones, approximately 87% of which are singletons. The specimen sequenced was PBMCs. The source is a human donor in good health. Some clones in this sample may be carry-over from other donors' samples.

The V call is TRBV5-6, the J call TRBJ2-7; maybe TRBD2 (5 bases). Germline V gene sequence: CDR1 SGHDT, CDR2 YYEEEE. Trimming left V 4 bases short and J 0 bases short, with 8 bases between. The CDR3 totals 13 residues. Written as DNA, the CDR3 is TGTGCCAGCAGCCGGAGGAGCTCCTACGAGCAGTACTTC. It translates to CASSRRSSYEQYF.

The chain has TRBV6-6 and TRBJ2-7; the D gene is possibly TRBD1 (6 bases). The CDR3 is 12 residues long. V was trimmed by 6 bases and J by 3 bases, leaving 9 bases between them. From germline, CDR1 is MNHNY and CDR2 SVGAGI (reference sequence). CDR3 in amino acids: CASSQGIYEQYF. CDR3 in DNA: TGTGCCAGCAGCCAGGGGATCTACGAGCAGTACTTC.

This sequence joins TRBV12-2 and TRBJ1-2; the table assigns TRBD1, which was not confirmed against the DNA. TRBV12-2 corresponds to a pseudogene. This CDR3 region has 14 residues. CDR3 region: CASRLGQGMGGYTF. The CDR3 DNA follows: TGTGCAAGTCGCTTAGGTCAGGGGATGGGTGGCTACACCTTC.

This clone came up once. The chain has TRBV7-9 and TRBJ2-1; 8 positions agree with TRBD2. Unmatched junction bases numbered 12, after V lost 5 bases and J lost 3 bases. The CDR3 covers 17 residues. Germline V gene lookup returns CDR1 SEHNR and CDR2 FQNEAQ (reference sequence). The CDR3 nucleotides read TGTGCCAGCAGCACACGGACTAGCCTACTGGGCTACAATGAGCAGTTCTTC. Its protein product is CASSTRTSLLGYNEQFF.

The J gene is TRBJ1-1, the V gene TRBV7-9, with D possibly being TRBD1 (6 bases). Per the germline V gene, CDR1 is SEHNR and CDR2 is FQNEAQ (reference sequence). V lost 1 base, J lost 1 base, and 7 bases lay in between. The CDR3 has 14 residues. In DNA form, the CDR3 reads TGTGCCAGCAGCTTAGGGACAGAGAACACTGAAGCTTTCTTT. Amino acid sequence: CASSLGTENTEAFF. Supplemented by reference TRBV7-9 and TRBJ1-1, the full variable domain reads DTGVSQNPRHKITKRGQNVTFRCDPISEHNRLYWYRQTLGQGPEFLTYFQNEAQLEKSRLLSDRFSAERPKGSFSTLEIQRTEQGDSAMYLCASSLGTENTEAFFGQGTRLTVV.

The chain combines TRBV5-4 with TRBJ2-3; TRBD2 matches at 8 bases. The J segment lost 2 bases and the V segment lost 1 base, leaving 6 bases of the junction unmatched. Germline lookup yields CDR1 SGHNT and CDR2 YYREEE (reference sequence). The CDR3 covers 16 residues. The CDR3 nucleotides read TGTGCCAGCAGCTTGTCCGGGGGGGCCCCCACAGATACGCAGTATTTT. Amino acids: CASSLSGGAPTDTQYF.

V and J are TRBV18 and TRBJ2-2; D gene ambiguous. Germline CDR1 reads KGHSH; CDR2 reads LQKENI. The CDR3 totals 14 residues. The V end lost 1 base, the J end lost 4 bases, and 7 bases lay between the germline ends. CDR3 sequence: CASSPLSRTGELFF. In DNA, the CDR3 is TGTGCCAGCTCACCACTGTCCCGCACCGGGGAGCTGTTTTTT.

The CDR3 region is CASKRLGEPGELFF. CDR3 DNA sequence: TGTGCCAGTAAGCGACTAGGGGAACCCGGGGAGCTGTTTTTT. The chain employs TRBV19 and TRBJ2-2, with D possibly TRBD2 on 6 matching bases. This CDR3 contains 14 residues. Germline CDR1 and CDR2: LNHDA and SQIVND (reference sequence). Trimming took 7 bases from V and 6 from J, leaving 15 bases between them.

V gene TRBV12-5 combines with J gene TRBJ1-1; TRBD1 might be the D (5 bases). Between the trimmed V and J ends, which lost 0 bases and 11 bases, there was a span of 13 bases. Per the germline V gene, CDR1 is LGHNT and CDR2 is FRNRAP. This CDR3 is built from 13 residues. CDR3 bases: TGTGCTAGTGGTTTGGTAAGGGGTCCGAGGGCTTTCTTT. It codes for CASGLVRGPRAFF. Complete variable domain (other parts from reference TRBV12-5 and TRBJ1-1): DARVTQTPRHKVTEMGQEVTMRCQPILGHNTVFWYRQTMMQGLELLAYFRNRAPLDDSGMPKDRFSAEMPDATLATLKIQPSEPRDSAVYFCASGLVRGPRAFFGQGTRLTVV.

This clone appeared a single time. CDR3 amino acids: CSVGRGRTYEQYF. In DNA form, the CDR3 reads TGCAGCGTTGGAAGGGGCAGGACCTACGAGCAGTACTTC. The rearrangement joins TRBV29-1 to TRBJ2-7; D possibly corresponds to TRBD1 (5 bases). Trimming took off 4 bases at V and 2 bases at J, with 12 bases between the two ends. The germline V gene has CDR1 SQVTM and CDR2 ANQGSEA. This CDR3 region has 13 residues.

This sequence joins TRBV5-1 and TRBJ2-7; tentatively, D is TRBD1 (6 bases). CDR3 length: 13 residues. With 4 bases removed from V and 6 bases from J, the gap between germline ends came to 14 bases. Looked up from germline, CDR1 is SGHRS and CDR2 is YFSETQ. CDR3 loop: CASSALQGTEQYF. The CDR3 DNA sequence: TGCGCCAGCAGCGCGTTACAGGGAACCGAGCAGTACTTC. The full variable domain, its missing parts supplied by reference TRBV5-1 and TRBJ2-7, is KAGVTQTPRYLIKTRGQQVTLSCSPISGHRSVSWYQQTPGQGLQFLFEYFSETQRNKGNFPGRFSGRQFSNSRSEMNVSTLELGDSALYLCASSALQGTEQYFGPGTRLTVT.